This T cell receptor (beta chain) was recorded in a study of blood T cell repertoires in COVID-19. Study background: From the United States, Italy and Spain came samples of acute and convalescent COVID-19. Sources were T cells, B-cell-depleted T cells, or PBMCs; the material itself was cDNA or gDNA.

In the original workflow: Amplification of reference gene primers was used by the study to estimate nucleated cell counts. Method: immunoSEQ multiplex PCR; TCRdb's copy keeps in-frame clones and lacks some. V and J calls and clone size are as listed in that table; D and trimming were resolved from the DNA. The data contain about 140,000 clones, over 80% of them singletons. The germline CDR1 and CDR2 sequences are SGHRS and YFSETQ. The CDR3 has 17 residues. Trimming took 1 base from V and 1 from J; bases not matched to a gene: 7. Participants' reported clinical history set cohort assignment. The chain has TRBV5-1 and TRBJ2-4, with TRBD1 identical over 8 bases. The receptor comes from a man between 60 and 75 years old who had recovered from COVID-19. Sequenced: PBMCs or T cells enriched from blood (not recorded which). CDR3 amino acids: CASSLLQGDRAKNIQYF. DNA of the CDR3: TGCGCCAGCAGCTTGCTACAGGGGGACAGGGCCAAAAACATTCAGTACTTC.